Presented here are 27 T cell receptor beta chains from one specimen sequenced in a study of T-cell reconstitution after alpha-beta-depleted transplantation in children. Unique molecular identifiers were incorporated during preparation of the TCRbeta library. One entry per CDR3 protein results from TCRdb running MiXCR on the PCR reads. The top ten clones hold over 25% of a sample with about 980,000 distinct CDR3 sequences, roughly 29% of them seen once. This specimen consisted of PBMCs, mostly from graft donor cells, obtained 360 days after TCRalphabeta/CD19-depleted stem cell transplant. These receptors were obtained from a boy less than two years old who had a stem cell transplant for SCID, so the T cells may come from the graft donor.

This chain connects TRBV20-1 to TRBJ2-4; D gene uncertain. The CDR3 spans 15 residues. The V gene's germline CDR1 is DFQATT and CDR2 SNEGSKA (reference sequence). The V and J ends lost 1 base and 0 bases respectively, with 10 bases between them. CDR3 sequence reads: CSARGTSLAKNIQYF. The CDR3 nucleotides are TGCAGTGCTAGAGGGACGAGTTTAGCCAAAAACATTCAGTACTTC.

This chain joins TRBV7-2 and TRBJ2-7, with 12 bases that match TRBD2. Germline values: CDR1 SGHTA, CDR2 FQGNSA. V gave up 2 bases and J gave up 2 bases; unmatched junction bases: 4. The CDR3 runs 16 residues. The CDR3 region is CASSLRTSGIPYEQYF. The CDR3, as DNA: TGTGCCAGCAGCTTAAGGACTAGCGGGATCCCCTACGAGCAGTACTTC.

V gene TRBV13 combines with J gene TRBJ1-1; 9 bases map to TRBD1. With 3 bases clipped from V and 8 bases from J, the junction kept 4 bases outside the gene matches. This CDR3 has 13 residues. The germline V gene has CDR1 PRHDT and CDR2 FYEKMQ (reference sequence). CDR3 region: CASSLGTGKEAFF. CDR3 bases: TGTGCCAGCAGCTTGGGGACAGGGAAGGAAGCTTTCTTT.

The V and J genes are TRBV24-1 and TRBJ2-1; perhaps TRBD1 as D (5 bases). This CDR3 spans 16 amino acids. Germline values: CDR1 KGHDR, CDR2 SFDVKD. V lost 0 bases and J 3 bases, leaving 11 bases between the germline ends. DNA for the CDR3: TGTGCCACCAGTGATTTGCAGCAGGGTAACTACAATGAGCAGTTCTTC. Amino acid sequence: CATSDLQQGNYNEQFF.

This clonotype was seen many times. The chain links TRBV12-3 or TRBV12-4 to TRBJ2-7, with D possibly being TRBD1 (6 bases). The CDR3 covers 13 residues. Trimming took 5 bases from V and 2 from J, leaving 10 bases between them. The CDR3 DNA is TGTGCCAGCAGTCGGACAGCCACCTACGAGCAGTACTTC. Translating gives CASSRTATYEQYF.

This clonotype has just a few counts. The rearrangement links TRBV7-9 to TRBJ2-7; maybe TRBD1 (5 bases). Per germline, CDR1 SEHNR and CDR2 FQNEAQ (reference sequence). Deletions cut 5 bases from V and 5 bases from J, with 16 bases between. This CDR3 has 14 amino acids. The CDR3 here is CASSETGHSDEQYF. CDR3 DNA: TGTGCCAGCAGCGAAACCGGACACAGCGACGAGCAGTACTTC. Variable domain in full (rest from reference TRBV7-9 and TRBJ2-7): DTGVSQNPRHKITKRGQNVTFRCDPISEHNRLYWYRQTLGQGPEFLTYFQNEAQLEKSRLLSDRFSAERPKGSFSTLEIQRTEQGDSAMYLCASSETGHSDEQYFGPGTRLTVT.

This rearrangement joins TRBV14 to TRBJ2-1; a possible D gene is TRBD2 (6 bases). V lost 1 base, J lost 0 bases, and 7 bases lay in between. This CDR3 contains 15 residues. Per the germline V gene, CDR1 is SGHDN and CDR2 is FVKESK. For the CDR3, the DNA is TGTGCCAGCAGCCAAGTAGCGGTCTCCTACAATGAGCAGTTCTTC. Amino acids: CASSQVAVSYNEQFF.

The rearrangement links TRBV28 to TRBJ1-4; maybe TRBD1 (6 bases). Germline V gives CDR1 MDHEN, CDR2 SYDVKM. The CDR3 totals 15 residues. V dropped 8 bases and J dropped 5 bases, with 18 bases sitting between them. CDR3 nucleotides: TGTGCCAGCGGAGGTCGAGACAGGCCCAATGAAAAACTGTTTTTT. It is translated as CASGGRDRPNEKLFF.

The CDR3 bases are TGCGCCAGCAGCCAAGGGGCCAGGGGGGCGAGCGCAGATACGCAGTATTTT. This gives the protein CASSQGARGASADTQYF. The chain joins TRBV4-1 to TRBJ2-3; weak D call: TRBD1 (7 bases). Germline loops: CDR1 MGHRA, CDR2 YSYEKL. The CDR3 contains 17 residues. Trimming removed 1 base at V and 4 bases at J, with 18 bases between.

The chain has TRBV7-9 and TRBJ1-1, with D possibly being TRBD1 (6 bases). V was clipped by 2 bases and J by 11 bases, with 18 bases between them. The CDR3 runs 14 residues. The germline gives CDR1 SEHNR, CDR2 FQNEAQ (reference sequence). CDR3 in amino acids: CASSLNLGGMGAFF. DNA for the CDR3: TGTGCCAGCAGCTTAAATTTGGGGGGCATGGGCGCTTTCTTT.

CDR3 sequence reads: CASSVGWGVSYNEQFF. The CDR3 nucleotides are TGTGCCAGCAGCGTAGGTTGGGGGGTTTCCTACAATGAGCAGTTCTTC. The chain carries TRBV9 and TRBJ2-1, with a tentative D call TRBD2 (6 bases). V gave up 0 bases and J gave up 1 base, with 11 bases separating them. Germline CDR1 reads SGDLS; CDR2 reads YYNGEE. The CDR3 has 16 amino acids.

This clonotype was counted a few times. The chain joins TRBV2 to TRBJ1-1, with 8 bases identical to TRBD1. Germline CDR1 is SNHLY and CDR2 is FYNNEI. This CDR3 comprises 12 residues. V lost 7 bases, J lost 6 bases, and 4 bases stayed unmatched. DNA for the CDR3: TGTGCCAGCAATCAGGGACAGGCTGAAGCTTTCTTT. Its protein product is CASNQGQAEAFF.

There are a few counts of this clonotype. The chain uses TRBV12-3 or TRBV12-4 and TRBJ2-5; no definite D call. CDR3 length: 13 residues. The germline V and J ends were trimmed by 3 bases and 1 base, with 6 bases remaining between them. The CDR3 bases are TGTGCCAGCAGTTTTAGGCTCCAAGAGACCCAGTACTTC. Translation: CASSFRLQETQYF.

Here the CDR3 reads CSAGGGWGAGASYNEQFF. In DNA form, the CDR3 reads TGCAGTGCTGGGGGGGGATGGGGAGCGGGGGCCTCCTACAATGAGCAGTTCTTC. The V call is TRBV20-1, the J call TRBJ2-1, with TRBD2 matching 8 bases. The V segment lost 5 bases and the J segment 0 bases; nucleotides outside the gene matches: 15. Germline V gene data show CDR1 as DFQATT and CDR2 as SNEGSKA (reference sequence). The CDR3 sequence is 18 residues long.

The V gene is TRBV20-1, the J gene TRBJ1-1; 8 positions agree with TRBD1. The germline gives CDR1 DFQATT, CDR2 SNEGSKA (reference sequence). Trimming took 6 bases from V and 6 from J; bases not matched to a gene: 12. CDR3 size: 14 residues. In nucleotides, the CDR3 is TGCAGTGCCCGAGTTACAGGGGGGGACCCTGAAGCTTTCTTT. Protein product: CSARVTGGDPEAFF.

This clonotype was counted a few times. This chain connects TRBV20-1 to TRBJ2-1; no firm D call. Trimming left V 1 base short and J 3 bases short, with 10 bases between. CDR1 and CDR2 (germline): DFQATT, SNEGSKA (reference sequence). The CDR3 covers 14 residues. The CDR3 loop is CSARGPLLYNEQFF. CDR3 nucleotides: TGCAGTGCTAGAGGCCCACTACTCTACAATGAGCAGTTCTTC.

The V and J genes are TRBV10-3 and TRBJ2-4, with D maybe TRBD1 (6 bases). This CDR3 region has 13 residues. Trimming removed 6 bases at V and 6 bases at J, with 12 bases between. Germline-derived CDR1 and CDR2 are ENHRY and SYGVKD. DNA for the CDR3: TGTGCCATCAGCCAAACCAGGGGAAACATTCAGTACTTC. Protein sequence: CAISQTRGNIQYF.

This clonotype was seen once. CDR3 sequence (DNA): TGTGCCACCAGTGATAGCGGGGGGATCACCGGGGAGCTGTTTTTT. Residues: CATSDSGGITGELFF. The chain links TRBV24-1 to TRBJ2-2; 9 bases map to TRBD2. Germline V lookup: CDR1 KGHDR, CDR2 SFDVKD. This CDR3 is 15 amino acids long. The trim removed 3 bases at V and 4 bases at J, leaving 2 bases unmatched.

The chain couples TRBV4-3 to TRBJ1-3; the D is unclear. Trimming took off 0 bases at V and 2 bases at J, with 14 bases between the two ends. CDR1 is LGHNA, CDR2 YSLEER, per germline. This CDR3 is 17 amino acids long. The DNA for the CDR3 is TGCGCCAGCAGCCAAGATTTGGCCGGCTGGCCTGGAAACACCATATATTTT. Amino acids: CASSQDLAGWPGNTIYF.

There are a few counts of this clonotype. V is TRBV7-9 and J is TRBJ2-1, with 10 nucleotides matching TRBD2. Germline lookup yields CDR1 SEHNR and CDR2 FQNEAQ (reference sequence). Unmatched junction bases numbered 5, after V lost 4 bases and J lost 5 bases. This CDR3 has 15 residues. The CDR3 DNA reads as TGTGCCAGCAGCTCTAGCGGGGGACCTAACAATGAGCAGTTCTTC. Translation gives CASSSSGGPNNEQFF.

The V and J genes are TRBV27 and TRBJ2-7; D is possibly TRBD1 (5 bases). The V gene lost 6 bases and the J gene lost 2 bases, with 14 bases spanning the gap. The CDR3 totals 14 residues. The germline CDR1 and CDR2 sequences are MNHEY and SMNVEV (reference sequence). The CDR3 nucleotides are TGTGCCAGCAGCCGATCAGGGTGGACCTACGAGCAGTACTTC. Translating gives CASSRSGWTYEQYF.

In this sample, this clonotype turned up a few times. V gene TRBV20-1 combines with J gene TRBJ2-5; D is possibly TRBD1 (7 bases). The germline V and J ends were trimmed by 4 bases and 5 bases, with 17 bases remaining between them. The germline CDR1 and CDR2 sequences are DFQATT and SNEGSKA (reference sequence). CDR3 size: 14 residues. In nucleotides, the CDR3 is TGCAGTGCTATTCGAGGGGGCCGGGGGGAGACCCAGTACTTC. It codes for CSAIRGGRGETQYF.

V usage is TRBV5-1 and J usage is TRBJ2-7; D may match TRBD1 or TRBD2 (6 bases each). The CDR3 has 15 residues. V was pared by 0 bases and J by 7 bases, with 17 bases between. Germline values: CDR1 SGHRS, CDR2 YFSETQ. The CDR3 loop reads CASSLAPGATGEQYF. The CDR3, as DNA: TGCGCCAGCAGCTTGGCGCCGGGGGCAACGGGGGAGCAGTACTTC.

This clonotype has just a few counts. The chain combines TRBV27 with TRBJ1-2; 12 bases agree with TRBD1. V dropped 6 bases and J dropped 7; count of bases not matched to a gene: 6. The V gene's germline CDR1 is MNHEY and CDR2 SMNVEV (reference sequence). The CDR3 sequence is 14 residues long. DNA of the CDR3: TGTGCCAGCAGCCTGGGACAGGGGGCGGTTGGCTACACCTTC. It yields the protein CASSLGQGAVGYTF.

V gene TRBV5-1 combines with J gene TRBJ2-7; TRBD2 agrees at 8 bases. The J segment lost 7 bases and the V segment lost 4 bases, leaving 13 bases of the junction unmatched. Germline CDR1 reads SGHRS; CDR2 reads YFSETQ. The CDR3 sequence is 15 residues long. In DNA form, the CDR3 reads TGCGCCAGCAGCCTCGGGACTAGGGGGGTATGGGAGCAGTACTTC. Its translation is CASSLGTRGVWEQYF.

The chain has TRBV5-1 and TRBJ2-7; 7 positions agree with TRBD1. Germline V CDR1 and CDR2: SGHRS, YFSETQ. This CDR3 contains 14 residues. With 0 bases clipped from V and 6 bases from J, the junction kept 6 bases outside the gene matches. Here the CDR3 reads CASSLEGAIPEQYF. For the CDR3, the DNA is TGCGCCAGCAGCTTGGAGGGGGCCATCCCCGAGCAGTACTTC.

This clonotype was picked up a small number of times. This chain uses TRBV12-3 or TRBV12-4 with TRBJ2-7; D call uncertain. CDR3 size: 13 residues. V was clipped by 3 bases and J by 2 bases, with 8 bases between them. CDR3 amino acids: CASSFGTTYEQYF. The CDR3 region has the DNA TGTGCCAGCAGTTTCGGCACAACCTACGAGCAGTACTTC.